This T cell receptor (beta chain) was documented in a study of cytomegalovirus exposure and HLA in healthy donors. Study-wide background: A data release that came early held approximately 92 million unique TCRs from HLA-typed donors. Study results and caveats: Among the most significant clusters, several appeared linked to common viral pathogens in a later analysis.

CDR1 SEHNR and CDR2 FQNEAQ come from the germline V gene (reference sequence). The CDR3 spans 15 residues. V trimming: 5 bases; J trimming: 6 bases; junction bases outside the gene matches: 12. The PCR contained 60 Vbeta and 13 Jbeta primers. Profiling relied on immunoSEQ multiplex PCR, and the TCRdb table lists in-frame clones only, not all of them. The profile shows around 100,000 clones, about 79% of them singletons. Healthy individuals who donated bone marrow served as the donors. Details on this clone: Its antigen is unidentified.

The chain has TRBV7-9 and TRBJ2-7; the match to TRBD1 covers 8 bases. This receptor was identified in a woman in her late teens or twenties in good health and CMV-seronegative. Sequencing was carried out using PBMCs. As DNA, the CDR3 is TGTGCCAGCAGCCCTTTCCCTCCCAGGGGGCCCGAGCAGTACTTC. This sequence encodes CASSPFPPRGPEQYF.